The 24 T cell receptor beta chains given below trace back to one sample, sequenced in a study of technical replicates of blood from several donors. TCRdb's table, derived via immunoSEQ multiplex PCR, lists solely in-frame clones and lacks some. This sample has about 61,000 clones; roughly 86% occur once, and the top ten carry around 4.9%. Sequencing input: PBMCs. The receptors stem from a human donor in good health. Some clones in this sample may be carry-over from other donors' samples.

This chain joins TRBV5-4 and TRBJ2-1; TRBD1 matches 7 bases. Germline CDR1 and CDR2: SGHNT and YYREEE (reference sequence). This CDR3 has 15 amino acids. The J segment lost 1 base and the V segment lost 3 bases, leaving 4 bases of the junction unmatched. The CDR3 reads CASSSRQGSYNEQFF. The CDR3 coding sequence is TGTGCCAGCAGCTCCCGACAGGGTTCCTACAATGAGCAGTTCTTC.

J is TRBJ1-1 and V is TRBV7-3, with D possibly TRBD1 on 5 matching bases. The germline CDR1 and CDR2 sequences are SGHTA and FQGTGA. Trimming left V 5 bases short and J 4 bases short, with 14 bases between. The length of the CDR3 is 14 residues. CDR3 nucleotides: TGTGCCAGCAGCGCGCAGGGTGGTGGCACTGAAGCTTTCTTT. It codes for CASSAQGGGTEAFF.

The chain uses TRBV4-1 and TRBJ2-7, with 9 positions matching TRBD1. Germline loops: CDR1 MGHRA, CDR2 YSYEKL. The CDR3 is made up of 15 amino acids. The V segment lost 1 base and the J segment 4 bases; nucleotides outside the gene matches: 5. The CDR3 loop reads CASSQAGTGSYEQYF. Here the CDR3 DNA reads TGCGCCAGCAGCCAAGCCGGGACAGGGTCTTACGAGCAGTACTTC.

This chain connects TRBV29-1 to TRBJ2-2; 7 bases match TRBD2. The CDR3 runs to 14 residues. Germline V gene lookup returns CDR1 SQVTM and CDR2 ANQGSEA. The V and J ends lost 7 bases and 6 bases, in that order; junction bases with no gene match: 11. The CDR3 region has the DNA TGCAGCGCAAGACTAGCTCTCGACGCCGGGGAGCTGTTTTTT. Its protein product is CSARLALDAGELFF.

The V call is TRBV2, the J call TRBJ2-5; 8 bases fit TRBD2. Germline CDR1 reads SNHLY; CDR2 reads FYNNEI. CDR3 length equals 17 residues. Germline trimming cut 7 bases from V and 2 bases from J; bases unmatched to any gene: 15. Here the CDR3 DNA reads TGTGCCAGCAAAGACGGCGCTTGGCTAGCGGGTCAAGAGACCCAGTACTTC. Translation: CASKDGAWLAGQETQYF.

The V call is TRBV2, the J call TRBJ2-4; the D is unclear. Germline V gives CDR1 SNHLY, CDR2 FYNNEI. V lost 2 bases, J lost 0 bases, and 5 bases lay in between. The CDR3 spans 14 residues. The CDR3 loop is CASSERLAKNIQYF. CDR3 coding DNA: TGTGCCAGCAGTGAAAGACTAGCCAAAAACATTCAGTACTTC.

As DNA, the CDR3 is TGCGCCAGCAGCCAAGAACAGGGGGCCGCCTCTGGGGCCAACGTCCTGACTTTC. It is translated as CASSQEQGAASGANVLTF. V is TRBV4-3 and J is TRBJ2-6; 9 positions agree with TRBD1. V lost 0 bases, J lost 0 bases, and 3 bases stayed unmatched. The CDR3 covers 18 residues. CDR1 LGHNA and CDR2 YSLEER come from the germline V gene.

The CDR3 region has the DNA TGTGCCAGCAGTTTTTATTTGGAGACCCAGTACTTC. This translates into CASSFYLETQYF. The chain joins TRBV5-4 to TRBJ2-5; D remains ambiguous. The CDR3 extends over 12 amino acids. The ends were cut back, 5 bases at V and 5 bases at J, with 10 bases in the middle. Germline V CDR1 and CDR2: SGHNT, YYREEE (reference sequence).

CDR3 DNA sequence: TGTGCCAGCAGCCCCATGGCAGGGGGGGCCAACGTCCTGACTTTC. This encodes CASSPMAGGANVLTF. V and J are TRBV14 and TRBJ2-6; D is perhaps TRBD1 (5 bases). The length of the CDR3 is 15 residues. V was clipped by 4 bases and J by 4 bases, with 11 bases between them. Germline CDR1 SGHDN, CDR2 FVKESK.

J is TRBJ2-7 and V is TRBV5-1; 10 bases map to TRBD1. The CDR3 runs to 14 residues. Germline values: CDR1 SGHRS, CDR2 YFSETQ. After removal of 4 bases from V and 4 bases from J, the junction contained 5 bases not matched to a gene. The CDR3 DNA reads TGCGCCAGCAGCCCGGGGACAGGGGATTACGAGCAGTACTTC. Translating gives CASSPGTGDYEQYF.

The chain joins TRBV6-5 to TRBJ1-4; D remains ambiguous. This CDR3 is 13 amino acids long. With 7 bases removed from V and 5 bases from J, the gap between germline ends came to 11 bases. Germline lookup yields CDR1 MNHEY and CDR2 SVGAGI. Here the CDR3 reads CASKGALNEKLFF. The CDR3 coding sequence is TGTGCCAGCAAAGGAGCGTTAAATGAAAAACTGTTTTTT.

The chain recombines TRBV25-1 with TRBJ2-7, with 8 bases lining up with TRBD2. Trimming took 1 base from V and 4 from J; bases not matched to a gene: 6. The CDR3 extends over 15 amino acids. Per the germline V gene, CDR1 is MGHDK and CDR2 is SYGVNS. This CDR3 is CASSESKAGAYEQYF. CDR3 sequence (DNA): TGTGCCAGCAGTGAATCTAAAGCGGGAGCGTACGAGCAGTACTTC.

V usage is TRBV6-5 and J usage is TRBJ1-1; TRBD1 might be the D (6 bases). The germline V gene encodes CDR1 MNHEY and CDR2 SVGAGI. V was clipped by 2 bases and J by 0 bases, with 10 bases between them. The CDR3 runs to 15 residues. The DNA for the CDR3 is TGTGCCAGCAGTTACGGGGACAACATGAACACTGAAGCTTTCTTT. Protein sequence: CASSYGDNMNTEAFF.

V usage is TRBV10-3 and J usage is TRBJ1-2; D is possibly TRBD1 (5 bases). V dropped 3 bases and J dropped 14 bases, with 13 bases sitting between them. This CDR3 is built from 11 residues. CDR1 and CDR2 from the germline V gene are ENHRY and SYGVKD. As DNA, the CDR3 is TGTGCCATCAGTGATGGGGCACTCTGGACCTTC. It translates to CAISDGALWTF.

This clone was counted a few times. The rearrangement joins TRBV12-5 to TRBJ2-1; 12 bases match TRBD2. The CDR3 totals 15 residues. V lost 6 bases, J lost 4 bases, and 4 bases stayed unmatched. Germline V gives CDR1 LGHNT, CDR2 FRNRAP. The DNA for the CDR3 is TGTGCTAGTGGCTCCGGACTAGCGGGGTACAATGAGCAGTTCTTC. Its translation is CASGSGLAGYNEQFF. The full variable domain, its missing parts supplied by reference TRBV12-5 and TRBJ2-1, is DARVTQTPRHKVTEMGQEVTMRCQPILGHNTVFWYRQTMMQGLELLAYFRNRAPLDDSGMPKDRFSAEMPDATLATLKIQPSEPRDSAVYFCASGSGLAGYNEQFFGPGTRLTVL.

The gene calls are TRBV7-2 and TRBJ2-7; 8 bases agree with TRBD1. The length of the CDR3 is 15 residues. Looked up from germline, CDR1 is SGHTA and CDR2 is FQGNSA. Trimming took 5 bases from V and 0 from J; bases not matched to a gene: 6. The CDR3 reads CASSGRQGSSYEQYF. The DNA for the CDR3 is TGTGCCAGCAGCGGCCGACAGGGGTCCTCCTACGAGCAGTACTTC.

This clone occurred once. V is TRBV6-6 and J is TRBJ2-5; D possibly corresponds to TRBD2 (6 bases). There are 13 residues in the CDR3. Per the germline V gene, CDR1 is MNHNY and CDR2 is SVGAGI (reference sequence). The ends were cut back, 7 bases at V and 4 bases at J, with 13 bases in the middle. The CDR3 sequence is CASTPRGAETQYF. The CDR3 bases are TGTGCCAGCACCCCGCGGGGCGCAGAGACCCAGTACTTC.

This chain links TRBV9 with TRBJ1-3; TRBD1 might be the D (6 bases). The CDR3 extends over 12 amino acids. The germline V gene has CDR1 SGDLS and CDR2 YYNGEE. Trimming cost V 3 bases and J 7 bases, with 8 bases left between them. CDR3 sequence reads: CASSADSNTIYF. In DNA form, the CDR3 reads TGTGCCAGCAGCGCGGACAGCAACACCATATATTTT.

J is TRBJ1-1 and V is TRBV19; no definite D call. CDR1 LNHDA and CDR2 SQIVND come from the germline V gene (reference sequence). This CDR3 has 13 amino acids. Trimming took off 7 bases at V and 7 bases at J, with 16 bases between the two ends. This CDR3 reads CASKSERRNEAFF. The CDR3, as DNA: TGTGCCAGTAAGTCGGAGAGGAGAAATGAAGCTTTCTTT.

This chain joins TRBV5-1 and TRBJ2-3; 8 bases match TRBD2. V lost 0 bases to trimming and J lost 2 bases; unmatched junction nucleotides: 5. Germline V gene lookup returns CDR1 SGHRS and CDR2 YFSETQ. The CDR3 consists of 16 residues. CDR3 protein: CASSLDGGGFTDTQYF. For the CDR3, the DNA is TGCGCCAGCAGCTTGGACGGCGGGGGGTTCACAGATACGCAGTATTTT.

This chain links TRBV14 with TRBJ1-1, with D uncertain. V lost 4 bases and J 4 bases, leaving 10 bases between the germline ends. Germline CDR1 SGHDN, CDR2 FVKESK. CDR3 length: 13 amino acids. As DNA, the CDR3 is TGTGCCAGCAGCCTCCAGCGGGGCACTGAAGCTTTCTTT. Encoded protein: CASSLQRGTEAFF.

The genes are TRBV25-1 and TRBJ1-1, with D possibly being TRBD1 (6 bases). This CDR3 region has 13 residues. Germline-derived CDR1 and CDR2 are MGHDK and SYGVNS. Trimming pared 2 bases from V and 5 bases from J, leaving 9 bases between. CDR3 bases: TGTGCCAGCAGTGAACACAGGGATACTGAAGCTTTCTTT. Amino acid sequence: CASSEHRDTEAFF.

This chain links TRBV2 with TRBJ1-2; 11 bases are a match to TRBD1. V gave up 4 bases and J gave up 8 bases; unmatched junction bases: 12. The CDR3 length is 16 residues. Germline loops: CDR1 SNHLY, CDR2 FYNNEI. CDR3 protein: CASSGTGGGSLRGYTF. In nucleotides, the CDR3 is TGTGCCAGCAGTGGGACAGGGGGCGGATCGCTGCGGGGCTACACCTTC.

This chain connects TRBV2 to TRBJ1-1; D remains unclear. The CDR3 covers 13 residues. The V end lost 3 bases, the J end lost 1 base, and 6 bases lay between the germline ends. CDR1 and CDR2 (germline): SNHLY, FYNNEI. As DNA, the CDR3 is TGTGCCAGCAGTGATGAGGAGAACACTGAAGCTTTCTTT. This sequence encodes CASSDEENTEAFF.